The 5 T cell receptor beta chains below were found in one sample sequenced in a study of shared clonotypes between healthy human individuals (TCRdb year 2020). CD8 naive samples consisted of CD45RO-negative cells that were positively selected for CCR7, yielding a CD45RA+CCR7+ population without TemRA cells. The library was produced with the immunoSEQ multiplex PCR assay. Imported from immuneACCESS, the table was reduced by TCRdb to in-frame sequences with V and J called. These copies leave out some clones; in studies compared against another copy, an unresolved V gene accounts for under half, and the cause of the remainder is not known. Present in this sample are about 2.1 million clones, just under 95% of which were seen just once. Around 1.8% of the sample is taken by the ten largest. The sequenced sample consisted of naive CD8+ T cells from PBMCs. Taken with the paper, the label for cell subset or site translates to: CD45RA+CCR7+. The receptors shown here come from a man aged 18 to 35 in good health. Some clones in this sample may be carry-over from other donors' samples.

The chain uses TRBV4-1 and TRBJ2-7; D is possibly TRBD1 (5 bases). The CDR3 sequence is 14 residues long. Trimming stripped 1 base from V and 1 base from J, with 8 bases between. Germline CDR1 is MGHRA and CDR2 is YSYEKL. The CDR3, as DNA: TGCGCCAGCAGCCAAGTGACAGTTTCCTACGAGCAGTACTTC. As protein: CASSQVTVSYEQYF.

A single count supports this clone. The rearrangement uses TRBV25-1 and TRBJ2-1, with 10 bases matching TRBD2. CDR1 and CDR2 from the germline V gene are MGHDK and SYGVNS. The V segment lost 3 bases and the J segment 2 bases; nucleotides outside the gene matches: 4. The CDR3 totals 16 residues. CDR3 nucleotide sequence: TGTGCCAGCAGTGATCGACTAGCGGGTCCCTACAATGAGCAGTTCTTC. It yields the protein CASSDRLAGPYNEQFF.

The chain couples TRBV4-3 to TRBJ1-2, with 7 bases identical to TRBD1. Germline-derived CDR1 and CDR2 are LGHNA and YSLEER. This CDR3 has 16 amino acids. After removal of 0 bases from V and 2 bases from J, the junction contained 6 bases not matched to a gene. The CDR3 DNA reads as TGCGCCAGCAGCCAAGATCCAGCCAGGGGGAACTATGGCTACACCTTC. Its protein product is CASSQDPARGNYGYTF.

This sequence joins TRBV16 and TRBJ1-4; TRBD1 matches 7 bases. V lost 5 bases to trimming and J lost 0 bases; unmatched junction nucleotides: 12. This CDR3 contains 18 residues. CDR1 and CDR2 from the germline V gene are KGHSY and FQNENV. The CDR3 DNA reads as TGTGCCAGCAGCACGACACAGGGGCGGAGTCCAACTAATGAAAAACTGTTTTTT. Amino acids: CASSTTQGRSPTNEKLFF.

The chain couples TRBV10-3 to TRBJ2-5; 7 positions agree with TRBD2. Germline lookup yields CDR1 ENHRY and CDR2 SYGVKD. The CDR3 sequence is 14 residues long. The ends lost 10 bases at V and 1 base at J; junction bases unmatched: 9. The CDR3: CATLGGTTQETQYF. CDR3 sequence (DNA): TGTGCCACCCTGGGGGGGACTACCCAAGAGACCCAGTACTTC.